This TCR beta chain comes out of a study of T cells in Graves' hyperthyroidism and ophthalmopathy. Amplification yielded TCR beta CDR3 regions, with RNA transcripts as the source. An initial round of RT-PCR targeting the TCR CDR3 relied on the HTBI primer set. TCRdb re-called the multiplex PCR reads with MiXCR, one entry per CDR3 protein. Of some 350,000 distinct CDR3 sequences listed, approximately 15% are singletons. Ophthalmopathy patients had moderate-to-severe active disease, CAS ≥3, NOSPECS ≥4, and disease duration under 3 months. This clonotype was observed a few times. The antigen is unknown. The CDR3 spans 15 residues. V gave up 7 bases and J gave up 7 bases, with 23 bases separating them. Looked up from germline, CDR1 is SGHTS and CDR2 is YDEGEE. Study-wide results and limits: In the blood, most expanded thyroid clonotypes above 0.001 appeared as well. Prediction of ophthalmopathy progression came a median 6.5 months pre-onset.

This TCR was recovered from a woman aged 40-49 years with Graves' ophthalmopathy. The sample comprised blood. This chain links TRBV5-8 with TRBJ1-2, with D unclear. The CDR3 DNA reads TGTGCCAGCCGACCGACGGCGGGGAGCATTCGTGGCTACACCTTC. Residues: CASRPTAGSIRGYTF.